This T cell receptor beta chain was sequenced during a study of T cells in localized non-small cell lung cancer (dated by TCRdb to between 2020 and 2021). General notes on the study: The study analyzed T cell repertoires of roughly 220 early-stage NSCLC patients, comparing tumors and uninvolved tumor-adjacent lungs. Of the NSCLC patients, roughly 130 were male and around 97 were female, and the mean age was approximately 69 years. The cohort consisted of roughly 240 treatment-naive NSCLC patients whose localized lung tumors had been resected.

At diagnosis, tumor, uninvolved tumor-adjacent lung and peripheral blood were collected and then preserved as a mix of FFPE and fresh-frozen material. For TCR repertoire profiling, the blood samples were analyzed as peripheral blood mononuclear cells. The immunoSEQ Assay was used to sequence TCR beta CDR3 regions from DNA. The study's own analysis went as follows. T cell density was computed as TCR beta template counts normalized to usable DNA estimated by amplifying housekeeping genes. Richness was estimated with the preseqR package, extrapolating to 400,000 templates for PBMC samples and 120,000 templates for tissue samples. Clonality was defined by subtracting Pielou's evenness from one. To identify tissue-enriched TCRs, differential abundance testing was run on productive amino-acid clonotypes with a minimum total count of 5 and an alpha of 0.1. The Jaccard Index and the Morisita Overlap Index were used to quantify repertoire overlap between compartments. GLIPH clustered TCR beta CDR3s with public tetramer-defined viral CDR3s; viral motifs required at least three viral sequences plus V-gene enrichment. TCRdb stores this immuneACCESS table with in-frame sequences only. Part of the clones is absent; in the studies checked, under half of the shortfall reflects unresolved V genes, and no reason is known for the rest. Clone size and V and J calls were adopted from that table, with D and trimming inferred from the DNA. The table for this sample lists about 26,000 clones; about 85% of them were counted only once. Of the sample, 9.6% falls within the top ten clones.

The germline V gene specifies SGHRS as CDR1 and YFSETQ as CDR2. Inclusive of the bounding cysteine and phenylalanine, the CDR3 is 14 residues long. Only the CDR3 region is kept as DNA, spanning 42 bases read in frame from base 1. Trimming at the junction amounts to 0 bases on V and 0 bases on J, and the germline ends lie 7 bases apart. General findings and caveats noted by the study authors: Because multi-region sequencing of the tumors was not done, intratumor heterogeneity could not be ruled out. Because of the exploratory design, TCR variables were selected using unadjusted p-values without false-discovery rate correction. Uninvolved tumor-adjacent lung showed the highest T cell clonality, higher than tumor, which suggests more focused antigenic responses in the adjacent lung. Of the top 100 tumor clones, a median of roughly 53 were detected in paired uninvolved adjacent lung; under 30 were also among that lung's top 100. Longer overall survival was associated with higher blood T cell density, whereas shorter survival was associated with higher adjacent-lung clonality.

For this clone: What antigen it recognizes has not been identified. One base away there is no much larger clone; base qualities are not given.

This sequence uses TRBV5-1 and TRBJ2-7, with no confidently assigned D gene. This TCR was recovered from a man between 40 and 70 years old with stage III squamous cell lung carcinoma. The source was peripheral blood, collected before any cancer treatment. In nucleotide form, the sequence is TGCGCCAGCAGCTTGGCTCAGGACTCCTACGAGCAGTACTTC. Its coded protein is CASSLAQDSYEQYF.